Listed below are T cell receptor beta chains from one sample, sequenced in a study of T cell responses to AZD1222 COVID-19 vaccine. Some clones are missing from TCRdb's copy, which holds only in-frame ones; the method was immunoSEQ multiplex PCR. The sample records more than 70,000 clones, roughly 90% being singletons. This material consisted of peripheral blood, taken 28 days after the second AZD1222 dose. These receptors all stem from an adult who received the AZD1222 COVID-19 vaccine. CDR3s include the opening cysteine and the closing phenylalanine or tryptophan. D genes are given only for firm matches. Size values are once, few and many counts, or a class for expanded clones, and some rows have none.

CDR3 DNA	CDR3 protein	clone size	V gene	J gene	D gene
TGCGCCAGCAGCTTCTACGGGAGTGGGTCAGATACGCAGTATTTT	CASSFYGSGSDTQYF	once	TRBV5-1	TRBJ2-3	.
TGTGCCAGCAGTTTCGGTGGGCAGGGTATCAACACTGAAGCTTTCTTT	CASSFGGQGINTEAFF	.	TRBV28	TRBJ1-1	.
TGTGCCAGCAGCTTAGAGGCAGGTATTTCTAGCGAGCAGTACTTC	CASSLEAGISSEQYF	.	TRBV7-2	TRBJ2-7	.
TGTGCCAGCAGCCCTCAACAGGGAGATACGCAGTATTTT	CASSPQQGDTQYF	.	TRBV11-2	TRBJ2-3	.
TGTGCCAGCAGCTCTACGACAGGACGAGCTACTAGCACAGATACGCAGTATTTT	CASSSTTGRATSTDTQYF	.	TRBV7-9	TRBJ2-3	.
TGTGCCAGCTCGCGGGACAGGTCTGGAAACACCATATATTTT	CASSRDRSGNTIYF	few	TRBV18	TRBJ1-3	TRBD1
TGTGCCAGCACCCCCCCCACAGATACGCAGTATTTT	CASTPPTDTQYF	.	TRBV11-1	TRBJ2-3	.
TGTGCCAGCAGCCAAGGTCTTGACGAGCAGTACTTC	CASSQGLDEQYF	.	TRBV3-1/TRBV3-2	TRBJ2-7	.
TGCAGTGCTAGTGACGGACGGGGGCAGTTCTTC	CSASDGRGQFF	.	TRBV20-1	TRBJ2-1	.
TGTGCCAGCAGTTCTCTAAGGGCTTGGGGCTACACCTTC	CASSSLRAWGYTF	.	TRBV6-5	TRBJ1-2	.